This entry features one TCR beta chain sequence. The sample originates from a study of blood T cell repertoires in COVID-19. Study overall: The study drew acute and convalescent COVID-19 samples from the United States, Italy and Spain. PBMCs, B-cell-depleted T cells, or T cells were the source of the cDNA or gDNA that made up the material.

The V segment lost 5 bases and the J segment 4 bases; nucleotides outside the gene matches: 5. From germline, CDR1 is LNHDA and CDR2 SQIVND (reference sequence). The CDR3 totals 16 residues. Per the authors' pipeline: Cell counts per sample came from amplifying reference gene primers. Produced via immunoSEQ multiplex PCR; TCRdb's table is partial and in-frame only. The V and J calls and the clone size are those of that table, but D and trimming were determined from the DNA. The table shows approximately 250,000 clones, with more than 70% occurring only once. The sequenced sample was peripheral blood. The origin of this receptor is a woman aged 80 or over with COVID-19, enrolled during active disease. The chain joins TRBV19 to TRBJ2-1; TRBD2 matches at 13 bases. The CDR3 nucleotides are TGTGCCAGTAGTCTCGTGGGACTAGCGGGGTACAATGAGCAGTTCTTC. Protein: CASSLVGLAGYNEQFF.